A single sample gave rise to the 2 T cell receptor beta chains below, sequenced in a study of shared clonotypes between healthy human individuals. Assay: immunoSEQ multiplex PCR; the TCRdb copy retains only in-frame clones and omits some. This table holds approximately 2.1 million clones, approximately 93% found once. The sample was naive CD4+ T cells from PBMCs. Documented subset: CD45RA+ positively selected. The receptors shown here come from a man aged 18-30 years in good health. Some clones in this sample may be carry-over from other donors' samples.

This clone was observed once. CDR3 amino acids: CASSFGGGNQGNTIYF. CDR3 bases: TGTGCCAGCAGCTTCGGGGGAGGCAATCAAGGAAACACCATATATTTT. V usage is TRBV5-4 and J usage is TRBJ1-3; weak D call: TRBD1 (5 bases). The CDR3 has 16 residues. Germline values: CDR1 SGHNT, CDR2 YYREEE (reference sequence). Trimming took off 2 bases at V and 4 bases at J, with 16 bases between the two ends.

A note on this clone: Other DNA sequences within the sample encode an identical CDR3. The CDR3 is CASSLDRTDTQYF. DNA for the CDR3: TGTGCCAGCAGCTTAGATCGGACAGATACGCAGTATTTT. The chain recombines TRBV11-3 with TRBJ2-3; D is ambiguous. The CDR3 loop spans 13 amino acids. V was shortened by 0 bases and J by 3 bases, with 4 bases between the two germline ends. Germline loops: CDR1 SGHNT, CDR2 YENEEA.